This T cell receptor (beta chain) was captured in a study of shared clonotypes between healthy human individuals. TCRdb keeps only in-frame clones here, not all; method: immunoSEQ multiplex PCR. The profile shows roughly 2.6 million clones, more than 80% of them singletons. The V gene's germline CDR1 is LNHNV and CDR2 YYDKDF (reference sequence). This CDR3 region has 16 residues. The V end was cut by 3 bases, the J end by 0 bases, with 9 bases between. This receptor was identified in a man aged 18 to 29 in good health. Sample: naive CD4+ T cells sorted from blood. Subset: CD45RA+ positively selected. The V gene is TRBV15, the J gene TRBJ2-6, with no clear D. In nucleotides, the CDR3 is TGTGCCACCAGCAGCCGATGGGGCTCTGGGGCCAACGTCCTGACTTTC. Protein sequence: CATSSRWGSGANVLTF.